The 17 T cell receptor beta chains below all came from one sample that was sequenced in a study of blood T cell repertoires in COVID-19. Sequencing was performed with immunoSEQ multiplex PCR; in TCRdb, only in-frame clones are kept and a portion is missing. The table has about 270,000 clones, 86% seen once. The source material was peripheral blood. The receptors were gathered from a woman in her twenties or thirties with COVID-19, enrolled during active disease.

The gene calls are TRBV6-5 and TRBJ1-1; D gene ambiguous. Per the germline V gene, CDR1 is MNHEY and CDR2 is SVGAGI. V lost 8 bases to trimming and J lost 0 bases, with 10 bases between them. The CDR3 extends over 13 amino acids. For the CDR3, the DNA is TGTGCCAGCCAGTCCGGGGTGAACACTGAAGCTTTCTTT. Encoded protein: CASQSGVNTEAFF.

The chain recombines TRBV5-1 with TRBJ2-3; 11 bases line up with TRBD2. The V segment lost 4 bases and the J segment 4 bases; nucleotides outside the gene matches: 5. Germline CDR1 is SGHRS and CDR2 is YFSETQ. CDR3 size: 15 residues. DNA of the CDR3: TGCGCCAGCAGCCGAACTAGCGGGGGACCAGATACGCAGTATTTT. Translated: CASSRTSGGPDTQYF. The whole variable domain, remainder taken from reference TRBV5-1 and TRBJ2-3, is KAGVTQTPRYLIKTRGQQVTLSCSPISGHRSVSWYQQTPGQGLQFLFEYFSETQRNKGNFPGRFSGRQFSNSRSEMNVSTLELGDSALYLCASSRTSGGPDTQYFGPGTRLTVL.

The CDR3 DNA is TGCAGTGCTAGTAGGGGGCTTACCTATGGCTACACCTTC. This gives the protein CSASRGLTYGYTF. The rearrangement links TRBV20-1 to TRBJ1-2; 7 nucleotides line up with TRBD1. The CDR3 sequence is 13 residues long. V trimming: 3 bases; J trimming: 4 bases; junction bases outside the gene matches: 5. The germline V gene encodes CDR1 DFQATT and CDR2 SNEGSKA (reference sequence).

This sequence joins TRBV18 and TRBJ1-1; D is possibly TRBD1 (5 bases). The V gene's germline CDR1 is KGHSH and CDR2 LQKENI. V was pared by 3 bases and J by 7 bases, with 12 bases between. The CDR3 totals 13 residues. The CDR3 loop reads CASSPQTDIEAFF. As DNA, the CDR3 is TGTGCCAGCTCACCTCAGACGGACATTGAAGCTTTCTTT. Filled out from reference TRBV18 and TRBJ1-1, the complete variable domain reads NAGVMQNPRHLVRRRGQEARLRCSPMKGHSHVYWYRQLPEEGLKFMVYLQKENIIDESGMPKERFSAEFPKEGPSILRIQQVVRGDSAAYFCASSPQTDIEAFFGQGTRLTVV.

This chain connects TRBV7-9 to TRBJ1-2, with 9 bases matching TRBD1. J was trimmed by 5 bases and V by 5 bases; bases with no gene match: 3. The CDR3 loop spans 13 amino acids. CDR1 is SEHNR, CDR2 FQNEAQ, per germline (reference sequence). The CDR3 sequence: CASSLQGAYGYTF. CDR3 nucleotides: TGTGCCAGCAGCCTACAGGGGGCTTATGGCTACACCTTC.

J is TRBJ1-2 and V is TRBV7-9; 7 nucleotides agree with TRBD1. Trimming cost V 5 bases and J 7 bases; bases outside gene matches: 10. The length of the CDR3 is 14 residues. Germline values: CDR1 SEHNR, CDR2 FQNEAQ (reference sequence). The CDR3 is CASSEGTGVAGYTF. For the CDR3, the DNA is TGTGCCAGCAGCGAGGGAACAGGGGTGGCTGGCTACACCTTC.

The genes are TRBV19 and TRBJ1-1, with 7 nucleotides matching TRBD1. J gave up 6 bases and V 8 bases, and 15 bases lay outside the gene matches. Germline values: CDR1 LNHDA, CDR2 SQIVND (reference sequence). The CDR3 is made up of 15 amino acids. The chain's CDR3 is CASAPGTVFLAEAFF. DNA for the CDR3: TGTGCCAGTGCCCCCGGGACAGTTTTTCTGGCTGAAGCTTTCTTT.

V and J are TRBV5-1 and TRBJ2-7; D gene unclear. Looked up from germline, CDR1 is SGHRS and CDR2 is YFSETQ. The CDR3 is 14 amino acids. Trimming left V 0 bases short and J 6 bases short, with 13 bases between. Here the CDR3 reads CASSLVGPGIEQYF. For the CDR3, the DNA is TGCGCCAGCAGCTTGGTAGGTCCAGGAATCGAGCAGTACTTC.

The chain links TRBV12-1 to TRBJ2-7; the table calls TRBD2, which could not be checked here. TRBV12-1 is reported as a pseudogene. CDR3 length: 16 residues. In DNA form, the CDR3 reads TGTGCCAGCAGTAAGACTAGCGGGGCGGAGGTAGGAGAGCAGTACTTC. This gives the protein CASSKTSGAEVGEQYF.

CDR3 protein: CASSLQGLDTQYF. Here the CDR3 DNA reads TGTGCCAGCAGCTTACAGGGGCTGGATACGCAGTATTTT. The V gene is TRBV11-2, the J gene TRBJ2-3; tentative D call: TRBD1 (6 bases). V lost 2 bases to trimming and J lost 6 bases, with 9 bases between them. This CDR3 is built from 13 residues. Germline V gene sequence: CDR1 SGHAT, CDR2 FQNNGV.

In regard to this clone: The junction does not match germline at one end; this may be a read error. This chain uses TRBV7-9 with TRBJ2-3, with TRBD2 matching 9 bases. From germline, CDR1 is SEHNR and CDR2 FQNEAQ (reference sequence). The CDR3 is 17 amino acids. Here the CDR3 reads CASSAAPGLALVYSHYF. In nucleotides, the CDR3 is TGTGCCAGCAGCGCTGCCCCGGGACTAGCTTTGGTCTACTCGCATTATTTT.

The V call is TRBV5-1, the J call TRBJ2-7; 7 bases agree with TRBD1. Germline CDR1 SGHRS, CDR2 YFSETQ. The CDR3 loop spans 12 amino acids. Trimming removed 5 bases from V and 6 bases from J; junction bases left unmatched: 5. The CDR3 here is CASSLQGREQYF. As DNA, the CDR3 is TGCGCCAGCAGTTTACAGGGGCGCGAGCAGTACTTC.

The CDR3 is CASSLAGGGAETQYF. Written as DNA, the CDR3 is TGCGCCAGCAGCTTGGCGGGCGGGGGGGCGGAGACCCAGTACTTC. The rearrangement links TRBV5-1 to TRBJ2-5; 9 nucleotides match TRBD2. This CDR3 has 15 residues. CDR1 is SGHRS and CDR2 is YFSETQ in the germline V gene. J was trimmed by 5 bases and V by 0 bases; bases with no gene match: 5.

The chain uses TRBV2 and TRBJ1-1; no reliable D call. V gave up 6 bases and J gave up 4 bases, with 15 bases separating them. The CDR3 runs to 14 residues. Per the germline V gene, CDR1 is SNHLY and CDR2 is FYNNEI. This CDR3 reads CASSRSGVSTEAFF. CDR3 coding DNA: TGTGCCAGCAGCCGCTCCGGGGTGAGCACTGAAGCTTTCTTT. Together with reference TRBV2 and TRBJ1-1, the CDR3 gives the full variable domain: EPEVTQTPSHQVTQMGQEVILRCVPISNHLYFYWYRQILGQKVEFLVSFYNNEISEKSEIFDDQFSVERPDGSNFTLKIRSTKLEDSAMYFCASSRSGVSTEAFFGQGTRLTVV.

This clone was counted a few times. The chain carries TRBV3-1 (or the pseudogene TRBV3-2) and TRBJ2-2; D gene ambiguous. This CDR3 has 12 residues. CDR1 and CDR2 from the germline V gene are LGHDT and YNNKEL (reference sequence). V was trimmed by 5 bases and J by 6 bases, leaving 7 bases between them. As DNA, the CDR3 is TGTGCCAGCAGCGCCCGGGCCGGGGAGCTGTTTTTT. It encodes CASSARAGELFF.

This chain uses TRBV28 with TRBJ2-1; 13 bases line up with TRBD2. Germline V gives CDR1 MDHEN, CDR2 SYDVKM. The V segment lost 6 bases and the J segment 8 bases; nucleotides outside the gene matches: 7. This CDR3 comprises 15 residues. The CDR3 DNA reads as TGTGCCAGCAGGGCGGGACTAGCGGGGATCTATGAGCAGTTCTTC. This translates into CASRAGLAGIYEQFF.

V is TRBV27 and J is TRBJ1-5, with D possibly matching TRBD1 (6 bases). V lost 3 bases and J 5 bases, leaving 17 bases between the germline ends. This CDR3 is built from 16 residues. Per the germline V gene, CDR1 is MNHEY and CDR2 is SMNVEV (reference sequence). The CDR3 sequence: CASSFGSRGGYQPQHF. In DNA, the CDR3 is TGTGCCAGCAGTTTTGGTAGCCGAGGGGGTTATCAGCCCCAGCATTTT.